This TCR beta chain was captured by sequencing in a study of shared clonotypes between healthy human individuals. Regarding this clone: Its specificity is not known. Additional DNA sequences in this sample encode the identical CDR3.

Overall study findings and caveats: Despite large depth, sorted-subset datasets appeared incompletely sequenced.

This CDR3 comprises 14 residues. V lost 0 bases and J lost 4, with 7 bases in between. Per the germline V gene, CDR1 is SGHRS and CDR2 is YFSETQ. In the source study's methods: ImmunoSEQ yielded junction-only sequences lacking quality scores, so filtering differed. The data were produced by immunoSEQ multiplex PCR, yet TCRdb's version contains in-frame clones alone and is incomplete. V and J calls and clone size are copied from that table; D and trimming were computed from the DNA. The data contain 2 million to 2.5 million clones, approximately 93% of them seen just once; the ten biggest clones take up 0.39%.

The receptor was derived from a man between 18 and 29 years old in good health. Some clones in this sample may be carry-over from other donors' samples. The chain recombines TRBV5-1 with TRBJ2-2; no reliable D call. The sample comprised naive CD4+ T cells from PBMCs. Sample subset: CD45RA+ positively selected. CDR3 sequence: CASSLDGSTGELFF. The CDR3, as DNA: TGCGCCAGCAGCTTGGACGGCAGCACCGGGGAGCTGTTTTTT.